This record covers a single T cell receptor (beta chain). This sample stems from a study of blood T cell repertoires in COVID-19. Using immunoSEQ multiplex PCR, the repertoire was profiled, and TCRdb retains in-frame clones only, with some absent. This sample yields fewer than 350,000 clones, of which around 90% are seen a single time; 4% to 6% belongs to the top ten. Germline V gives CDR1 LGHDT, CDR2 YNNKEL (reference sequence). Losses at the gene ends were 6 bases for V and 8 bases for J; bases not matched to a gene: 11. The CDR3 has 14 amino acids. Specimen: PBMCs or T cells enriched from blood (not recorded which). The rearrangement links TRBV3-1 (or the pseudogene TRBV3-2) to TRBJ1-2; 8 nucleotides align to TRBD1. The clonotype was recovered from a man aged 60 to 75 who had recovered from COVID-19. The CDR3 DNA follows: TGTGCCAGCAGACCAGGGGGCCAGGCGGACGGCTACACCTTC. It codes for CASRPGGQADGYTF.